The clone carrying this T cell receptor (beta chain) showed up many times. Antigen: not known. MiXCR, run by TCRdb on the 5' RACE reads, gives a single entry per CDR3 protein. Of tens of thousands of distinct CDR3 sequences in the sample, around 6.7% were seen once. The data originate from a study of spatial heterogeneity in lung cancer. Overall study context: Alpha-chain sequences were detected in numbers that were consistently lower than beta-chain sequences. For the average unique TCR and UMI combination, more than nine occurrences appeared in raw reads.

The sample's time point: sample taken at primary tumor resection. Sequencing covered unsorted whole RNA taken from tumor, nontumor lung or frozen PBMC. Study-wide findings and caveats: Ubiquitous expanded tumor TCRs showed up in blood more at resection than follow-up.

The CDR3 runs to 14 residues. Germline V gene sequence: CDR1 SNHLY, CDR2 FYNNEI. Unmatched junction bases numbered 9, after V lost 6 bases and J lost 8 bases. The source is a female donor with early-stage non-small cell lung cancer. The specimen was PBMCs, collected at surgery. The chain carries TRBV2 and TRBJ1-4, with TRBD1 matching over 7 bases. The CDR3 sequence: CASRAQGGSEKLFF. CDR3 in DNA: TGTGCCAGCAGAGCCCAGGGGGGGAGCGAAAAACTGTTTTTT.